This T cell receptor (beta chain) originates from a study of T cells in tumors after PD-1 blockade. Study as a whole: Peripheral blood samples averaged 36,536 unique clonotypes and 113,528 templates.

Measured with immunoSEQ multiplex PCR; TCRdb has only the in-frame clones, and not every one. The sample yields 14,000 or so clones, 80% to 85% seen once. The CDR3 length is 15 residues. Germline loops: CDR1 SGHVS, CDR2 FNYEAQ. The junction had 7 bases not matched to a gene; V was cut back by 1 base and J by 7 bases. Remarks on this clone: What it binds is not known.

Study-wide results and caveats: Around 45% of tumor TCR clonotypes were also found in blood.

This chain links TRBV7-6 with TRBJ2-3, with 8 bases fitting TRBD2. Material: PBMCs, obtained after anti-PD-1 treatment. The source of this sequence is a human donor with basal cell carcinoma. CDR3 in amino acids: CASSLEAGGPYTQYF. The CDR3 DNA is TGTGCCAGCAGCTTAGAGGCGGGAGGACCTTATACGCAGTATTTT.